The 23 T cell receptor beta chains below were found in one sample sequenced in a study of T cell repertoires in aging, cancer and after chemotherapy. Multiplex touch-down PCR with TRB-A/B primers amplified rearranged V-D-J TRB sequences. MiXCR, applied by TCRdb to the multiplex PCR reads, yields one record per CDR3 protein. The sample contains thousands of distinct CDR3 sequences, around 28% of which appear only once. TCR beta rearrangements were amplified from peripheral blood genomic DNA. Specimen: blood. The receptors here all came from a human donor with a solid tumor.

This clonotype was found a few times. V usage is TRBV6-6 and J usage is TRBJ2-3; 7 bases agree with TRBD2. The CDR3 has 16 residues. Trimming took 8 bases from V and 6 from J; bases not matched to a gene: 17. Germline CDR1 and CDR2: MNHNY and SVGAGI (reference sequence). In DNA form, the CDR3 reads TGTGCCAGCGGTACCCAGGGAGGCGGGAGCAGGGATACGCAGTATTTT. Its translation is CASGTQGGGSRDTQYF.

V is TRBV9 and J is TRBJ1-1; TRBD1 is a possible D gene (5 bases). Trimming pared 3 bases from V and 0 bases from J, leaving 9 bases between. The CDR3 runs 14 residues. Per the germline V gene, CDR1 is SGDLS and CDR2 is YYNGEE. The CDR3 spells CASSETAMNTEAFF. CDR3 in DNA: TGTGCCAGCAGCGAGACAGCTATGAACACTGAAGCTTTCTTT.

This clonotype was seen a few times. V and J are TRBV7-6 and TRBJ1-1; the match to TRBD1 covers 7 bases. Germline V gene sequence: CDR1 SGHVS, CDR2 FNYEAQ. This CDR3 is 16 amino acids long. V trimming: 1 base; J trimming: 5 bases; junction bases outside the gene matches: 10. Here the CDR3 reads CASSLVPGQLGTEAFF. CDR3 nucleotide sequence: TGTGCCAGCAGCTTAGTCCCGGGACAGTTGGGAACTGAAGCTTTCTTT.

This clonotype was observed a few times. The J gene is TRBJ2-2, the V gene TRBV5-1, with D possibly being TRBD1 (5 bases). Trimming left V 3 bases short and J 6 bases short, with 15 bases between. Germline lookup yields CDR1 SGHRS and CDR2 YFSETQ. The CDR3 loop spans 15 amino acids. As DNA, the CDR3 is TGCGCCAGCAGCTGGGCTGTGATAGGGGCCGGGGAGCTGTTTTTT. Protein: CASSWAVIGAGELFF.

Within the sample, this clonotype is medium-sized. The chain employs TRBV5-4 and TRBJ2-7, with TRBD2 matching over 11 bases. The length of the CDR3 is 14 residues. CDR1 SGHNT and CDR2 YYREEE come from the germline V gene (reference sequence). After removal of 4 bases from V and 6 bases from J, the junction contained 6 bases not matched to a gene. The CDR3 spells CASSPPSGRSEQYF. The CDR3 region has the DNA TGTGCCAGCAGCCCCCCTAGCGGGAGGTCCGAGCAGTACTTC.

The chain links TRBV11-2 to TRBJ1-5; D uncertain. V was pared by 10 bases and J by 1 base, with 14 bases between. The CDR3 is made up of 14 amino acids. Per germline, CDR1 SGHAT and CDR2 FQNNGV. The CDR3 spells CANLSVGSNQPQHF. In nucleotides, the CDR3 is TGTGCCAACCTATCCGTGGGCAGCAATCAGCCCCAGCATTTT.

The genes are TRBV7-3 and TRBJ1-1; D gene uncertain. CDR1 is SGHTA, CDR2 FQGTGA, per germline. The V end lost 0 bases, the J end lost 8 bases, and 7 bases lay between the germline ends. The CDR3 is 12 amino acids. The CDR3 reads CASSLTSNEAFF. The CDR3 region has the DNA TGTGCCAGCAGCTTAACTTCTAACGAAGCTTTCTTT.

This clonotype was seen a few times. CDR3 amino acids: CASKRVTNTGELFF. The CDR3 region has the DNA TGTGCCAGCAAGAGAGTCACCAACACCGGGGAGCTGTTTTTT. The chain employs TRBV27 and TRBJ2-2; D is undetermined. V was clipped by 7 bases and J by 2 bases, with 11 bases between them. The CDR3 consists of 14 residues. CDR1 is MNHEY, CDR2 SMNVEV, per germline (reference sequence).

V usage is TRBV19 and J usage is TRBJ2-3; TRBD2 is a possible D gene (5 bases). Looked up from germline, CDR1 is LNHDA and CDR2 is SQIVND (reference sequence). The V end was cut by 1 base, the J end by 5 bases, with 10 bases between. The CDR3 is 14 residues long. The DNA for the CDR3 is TGTGCCAGTAGTATAGCGGGGAAGCAAGATACGCAGTATTTT. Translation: CASSIAGKQDTQYF.

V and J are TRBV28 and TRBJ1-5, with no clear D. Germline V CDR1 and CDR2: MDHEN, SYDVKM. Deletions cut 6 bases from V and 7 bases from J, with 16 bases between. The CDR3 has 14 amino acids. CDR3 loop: CASSRITIIQPQHF. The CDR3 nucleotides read TGTGCCAGCAGCCGGATAACCATCATACAGCCCCAGCATTTT.

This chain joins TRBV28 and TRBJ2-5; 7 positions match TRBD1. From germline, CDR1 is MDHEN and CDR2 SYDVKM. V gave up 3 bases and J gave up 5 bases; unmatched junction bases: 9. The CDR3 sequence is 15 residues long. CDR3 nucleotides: TGTGCCAGCAGTTTCGACAGGGAGAAGTTCGAGACCCAGTACTTC. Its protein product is CASSFDREKFETQYF.

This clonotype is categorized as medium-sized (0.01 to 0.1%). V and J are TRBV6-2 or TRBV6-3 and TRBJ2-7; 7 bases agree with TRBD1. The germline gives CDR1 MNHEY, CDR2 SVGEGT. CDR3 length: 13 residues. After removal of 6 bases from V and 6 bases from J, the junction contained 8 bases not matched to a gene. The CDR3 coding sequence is TGTGCCAGCAGGGGGACAGCGCGAGGCGAGCAGTACTTC. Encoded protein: CASRGTARGEQYF.

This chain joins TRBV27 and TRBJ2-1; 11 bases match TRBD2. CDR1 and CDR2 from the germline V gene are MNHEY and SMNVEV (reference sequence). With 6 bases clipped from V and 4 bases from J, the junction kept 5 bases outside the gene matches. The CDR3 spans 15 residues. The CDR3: CASSRGLAEYNEQFF. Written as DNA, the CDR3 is TGTGCCAGCAGCCGGGGACTAGCGGAATACAATGAGCAGTTCTTC.

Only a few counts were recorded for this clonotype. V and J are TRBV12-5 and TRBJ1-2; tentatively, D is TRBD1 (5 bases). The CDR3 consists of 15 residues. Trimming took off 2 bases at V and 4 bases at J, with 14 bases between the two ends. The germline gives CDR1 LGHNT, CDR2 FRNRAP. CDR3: CASGLSGSLGYGYTF. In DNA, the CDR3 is TGTGCTAGTGGTTTGTCAGGGTCGCTTGGCTATGGCTACACCTTC. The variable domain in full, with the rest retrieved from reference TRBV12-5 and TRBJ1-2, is DARVTQTPRHKVTEMGQEVTMRCQPILGHNTVFWYRQTMMQGLELLAYFRNRAPLDDSGMPKDRFSAEMPDATLATLKIQPSEPRDSAVYFCASGLSGSLGYGYTFGSGTRLTVV.

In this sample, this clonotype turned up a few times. The CDR3 is CASSEDSRSAAFF. The CDR3 nucleotides are TGTGCCAGCAGTGAAGACTCCCGATCCGCCGCTTTCTTT. V gene TRBV6-1 combines with J gene TRBJ1-1; no definite D call. In germline, CDR1 is MNHNS, CDR2 SASEGT. With 1 base removed from V and 11 bases from J, the gap between germline ends came to 14 bases. The CDR3 is 13 amino acids.

Here the CDR3 reads CASSPVRDSLAFF. The CDR3 DNA reads TGTGCCAGCTCACCAGTCAGGGATTCTTTAGCTTTCTTT. The chain is built from TRBV18 and TRBJ1-1, with a weak D call TRBD1 (5 bases). Germline V gene data show CDR1 as KGHSH and CDR2 as LQKENI. The CDR3 extends over 13 amino acids. V dropped 2 bases and J dropped 10 bases, with 14 bases sitting between them.

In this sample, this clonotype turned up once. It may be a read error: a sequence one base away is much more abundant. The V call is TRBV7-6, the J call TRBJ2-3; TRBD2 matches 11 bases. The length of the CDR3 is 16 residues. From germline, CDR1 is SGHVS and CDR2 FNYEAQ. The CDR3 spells CASSVTSGSLSDTKYF. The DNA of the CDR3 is TGTGCCAGCAGCGTAACTAGCGGGAGTTTGTCAGATACGAAGTATTTT.

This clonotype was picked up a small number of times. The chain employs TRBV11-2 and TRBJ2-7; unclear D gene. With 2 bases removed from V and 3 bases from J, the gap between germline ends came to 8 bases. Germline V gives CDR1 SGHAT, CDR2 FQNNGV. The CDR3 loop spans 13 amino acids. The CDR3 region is CASSLSTYYEQYF. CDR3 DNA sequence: TGTGCCAGCAGCTTAAGCACGTACTACGAGCAGTACTTC. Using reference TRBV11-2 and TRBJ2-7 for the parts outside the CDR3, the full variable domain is EAGVAQSPRYKIIEKRQSVAFWCNPISGHATLYWYQQILGQGPKLLIQFQNNGVVDDSQLPKDRFSAERLKGVDSTLKIQPAKLEDSAVYLCASSLSTYYEQYFGPGTRLTVT.

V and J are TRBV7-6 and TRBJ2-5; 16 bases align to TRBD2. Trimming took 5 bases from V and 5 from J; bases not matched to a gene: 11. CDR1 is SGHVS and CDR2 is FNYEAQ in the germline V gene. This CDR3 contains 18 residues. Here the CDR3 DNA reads TGTGCCAGCAGCCTCCCGGGACTAGCGGGAGGGGACCGGGAGACCCAGTACTTC. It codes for CASSLPGLAGGDRETQYF.

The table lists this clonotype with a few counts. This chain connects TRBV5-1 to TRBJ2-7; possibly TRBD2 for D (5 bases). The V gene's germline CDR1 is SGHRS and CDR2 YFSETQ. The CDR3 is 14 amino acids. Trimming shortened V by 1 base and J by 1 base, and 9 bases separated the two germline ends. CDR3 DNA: TGCGCCAGCAGCTTGAATCGGGGATCCTACGAGCAGTACTTC. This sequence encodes CASSLNRGSYEQYF.

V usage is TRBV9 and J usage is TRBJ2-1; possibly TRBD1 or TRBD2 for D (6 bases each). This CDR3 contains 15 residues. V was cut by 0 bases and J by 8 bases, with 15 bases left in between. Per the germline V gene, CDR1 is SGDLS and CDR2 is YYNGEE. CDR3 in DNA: TGTGCCAGCAGCGTAGAGGGGGGAGCGAGGGATGAGCAGTTCTTC. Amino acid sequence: CASSVEGGARDEQFF. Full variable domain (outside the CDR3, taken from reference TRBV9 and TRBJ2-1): DSGVTQTPKHLITATGQRVTLRCSPRSGDLSVYWYQQSLDQGLQFLIQYYNGEERAKGNILERFSAQQFPDLHSELNLSSLELGDSALYFCASSVEGGARDEQFFGPGTRLTVL.

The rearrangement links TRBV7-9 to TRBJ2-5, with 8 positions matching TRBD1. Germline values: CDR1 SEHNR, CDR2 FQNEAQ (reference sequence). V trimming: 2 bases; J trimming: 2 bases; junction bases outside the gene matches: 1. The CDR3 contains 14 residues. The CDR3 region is CASSLRTGQETQYF. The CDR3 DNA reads TGTGCCAGCAGCTTAAGGACAGGGCAAGAGACCCAGTACTTC.

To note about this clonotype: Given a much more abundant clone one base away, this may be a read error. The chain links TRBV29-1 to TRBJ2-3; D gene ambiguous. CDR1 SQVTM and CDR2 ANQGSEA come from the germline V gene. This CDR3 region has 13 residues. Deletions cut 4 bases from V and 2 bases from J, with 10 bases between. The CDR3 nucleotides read TGCAGCGTTGCCTTGGGAAACACAGATACGCAGTATTTT. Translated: CSVALGNTDTQYF.